What follows are 5 T cell receptor beta chains derived from one specimen sequenced in a study of T cells in Graves' hyperthyroidism and ophthalmopathy. Researchers amplified the TCR beta CDR3 regions from RNA transcripts. TCR CDR3 regions were first amplified by RT-PCR with HTBI primers. TCRdb analysed the multiplex PCR reads with MiXCR anew, one entry per CDR3 protein. The repertoire holds about 590,000 distinct CDR3 sequences, with 15% to 19% as singletons. Sequenced sample: blood. These receptor sequences come from a young woman with Graves' hyperthyroidism.

This clonotype was seen a few times. The chain combines TRBV5-1 with TRBJ1-2, with D unclear. The germline gives CDR1 SGHRS, CDR2 YFSETQ. V was shortened by 0 bases and J by 3 bases, with 15 bases between the two germline ends. The CDR3 is 16 residues long. CDR3 bases: TGCGCCAGCAGCTTGGTTATGCAGGCGCTTCACTATGGCTACACCTTC. Translating it yields CASSLVMQALHYGYTF.

The chain carries TRBV7-2 and TRBJ1-2, with D unclear. The CDR3 is 15 amino acids. Germline loops: CDR1 SGHTA, CDR2 FQGNSA. V was trimmed by 5 bases and J by 0 bases, leaving 13 bases between them. Written as DNA, the CDR3 is TGTGCCAGCAGCGGTTGGACGGGAGCTAACTATGGCTACACCTTC. Translating it yields CASSGWTGANYGYTF.

This clonotype was recorded at least ten times. The chain carries TRBV6-2 or TRBV6-3 and TRBJ2-3, with D possibly TRBD1 on 6 matching bases. The CDR3 runs 11 residues. Germline V lookup: CDR1 MNHEY, CDR2 SVGEGT. Between the trimmed V and J ends, which lost 8 bases and 6 bases, there was a span of 9 bases. This CDR3 is CASGQHDTQYF. The CDR3 coding sequence is TGTGCCAGCGGACAGCATGATACGCAGTATTTT.

The chain combines TRBV7-2 with TRBJ1-5; D is undetermined. The germline V gene has CDR1 SGHTA and CDR2 FQGNSA. The CDR3 has 11 amino acids. V gave up 1 base and J gave up 11 bases, with 6 bases separating them. CDR3 residues: CASSLGGAQHF. The CDR3 DNA sequence: TGTGCCAGCAGCTTAGGCGGGGCCCAGCATTTT.

The gene calls are TRBV20-1 and TRBJ1-5; D is perhaps TRBD1 (5 bases). The CDR3 runs 15 residues. Trimming took 6 bases from V and 1 from J, leaving 16 bases between them. Per the germline V gene, CDR1 is DFQATT and CDR2 is SNEGSKA (reference sequence). CDR3 sequence (DNA): TGCAGTGCCCTGGGGGGGACTTCGAGCAATCAGCCCCAGCATTTT. It specifies CSALGGTSSNQPQHF.